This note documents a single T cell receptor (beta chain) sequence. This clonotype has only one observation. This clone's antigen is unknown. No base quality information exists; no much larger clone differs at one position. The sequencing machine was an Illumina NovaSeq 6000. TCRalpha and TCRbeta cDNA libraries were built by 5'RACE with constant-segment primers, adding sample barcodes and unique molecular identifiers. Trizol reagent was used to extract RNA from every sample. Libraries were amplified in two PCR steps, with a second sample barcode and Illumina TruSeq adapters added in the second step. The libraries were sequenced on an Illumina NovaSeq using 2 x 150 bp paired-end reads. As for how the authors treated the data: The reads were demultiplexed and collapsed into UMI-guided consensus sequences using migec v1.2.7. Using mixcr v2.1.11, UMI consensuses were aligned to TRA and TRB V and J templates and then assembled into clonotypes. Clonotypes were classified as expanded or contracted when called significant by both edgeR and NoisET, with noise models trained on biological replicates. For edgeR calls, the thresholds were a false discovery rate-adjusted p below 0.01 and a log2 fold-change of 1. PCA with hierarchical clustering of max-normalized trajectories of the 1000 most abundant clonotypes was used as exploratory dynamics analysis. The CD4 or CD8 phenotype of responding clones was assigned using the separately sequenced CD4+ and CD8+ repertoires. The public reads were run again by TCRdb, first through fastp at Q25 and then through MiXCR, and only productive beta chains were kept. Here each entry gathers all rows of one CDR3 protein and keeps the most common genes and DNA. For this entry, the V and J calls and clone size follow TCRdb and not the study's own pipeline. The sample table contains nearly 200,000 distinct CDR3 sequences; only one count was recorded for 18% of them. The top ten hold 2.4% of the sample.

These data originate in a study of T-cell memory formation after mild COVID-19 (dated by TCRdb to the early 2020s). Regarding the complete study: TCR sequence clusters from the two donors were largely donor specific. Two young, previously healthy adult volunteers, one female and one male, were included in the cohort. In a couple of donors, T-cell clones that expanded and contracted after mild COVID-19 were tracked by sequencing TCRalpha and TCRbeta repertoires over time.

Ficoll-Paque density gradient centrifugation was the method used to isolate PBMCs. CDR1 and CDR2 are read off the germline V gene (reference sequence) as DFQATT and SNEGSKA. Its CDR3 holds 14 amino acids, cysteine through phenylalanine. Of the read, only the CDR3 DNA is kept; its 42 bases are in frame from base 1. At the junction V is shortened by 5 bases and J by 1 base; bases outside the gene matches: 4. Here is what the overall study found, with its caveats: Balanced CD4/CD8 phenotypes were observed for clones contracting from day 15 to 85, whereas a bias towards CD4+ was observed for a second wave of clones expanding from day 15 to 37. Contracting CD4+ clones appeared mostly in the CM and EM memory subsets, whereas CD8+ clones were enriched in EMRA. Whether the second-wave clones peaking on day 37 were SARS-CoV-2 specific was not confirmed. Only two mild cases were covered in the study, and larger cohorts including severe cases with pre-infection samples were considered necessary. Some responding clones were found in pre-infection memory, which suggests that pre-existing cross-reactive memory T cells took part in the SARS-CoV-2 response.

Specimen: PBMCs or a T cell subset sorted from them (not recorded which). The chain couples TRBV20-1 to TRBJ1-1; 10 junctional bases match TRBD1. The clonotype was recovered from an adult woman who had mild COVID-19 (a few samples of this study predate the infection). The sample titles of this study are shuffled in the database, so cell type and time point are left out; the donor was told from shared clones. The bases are TGCAGTGCTCCGCGGACAGGGGGGAACACTGAAGCTTTCTTT. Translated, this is CSAPRTGGNTEAFF.